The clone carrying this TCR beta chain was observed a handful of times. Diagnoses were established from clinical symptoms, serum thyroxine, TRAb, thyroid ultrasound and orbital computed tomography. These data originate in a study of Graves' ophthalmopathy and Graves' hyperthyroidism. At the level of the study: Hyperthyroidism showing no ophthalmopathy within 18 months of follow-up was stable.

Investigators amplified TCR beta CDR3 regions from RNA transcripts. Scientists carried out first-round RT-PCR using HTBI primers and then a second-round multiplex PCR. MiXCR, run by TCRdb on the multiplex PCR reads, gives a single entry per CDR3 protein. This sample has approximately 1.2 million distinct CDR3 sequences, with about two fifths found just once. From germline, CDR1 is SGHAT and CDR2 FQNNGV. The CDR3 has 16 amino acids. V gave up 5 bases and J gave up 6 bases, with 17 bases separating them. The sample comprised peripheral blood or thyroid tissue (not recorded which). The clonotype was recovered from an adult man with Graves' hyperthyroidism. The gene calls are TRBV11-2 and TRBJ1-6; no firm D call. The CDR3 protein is CASSPAGRASNSPLHF. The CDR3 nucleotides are TGTGCCAGCAGCCCAGCCGGGCGGGCGTCTAATTCACCCCTCCACTTT.